This T cell receptor beta chain is drawn from a study of early T cells in non-severe SARS-CoV-2 infection. Across the study: The sequenced material was bulk RNA from unsorted whole blood, and its chains were unpaired.

Individually, cDNA molecules had unique molecular identifiers attached to them. TCRdb used MiXCR to reprocess the 5' RACE reads, holding one entry per CDR3 protein. The sample records about 48,000 distinct CDR3 sequences, roughly 7.7% being singletons. The germline V gene has CDR1 SQVTM and CDR2 ANQGSEA. V lost 4 bases and J lost 3, with 7 bases in between. This CDR3 contains 12 residues. Sample: whole blood. The sequence was obtained from an adult who was a healthcare worker with PCR-confirmed SARS-CoV-2 infection or an uninfected control (not recorded which). The V and J genes are TRBV29-1 and TRBJ2-1; perhaps TRBD1 as D (6 bases). For the CDR3, the DNA is TGCAGCGTTGTCAGGGGCTACAATGAGCAGTTCTTC. This sequence encodes CSVVRGYNEQFF.